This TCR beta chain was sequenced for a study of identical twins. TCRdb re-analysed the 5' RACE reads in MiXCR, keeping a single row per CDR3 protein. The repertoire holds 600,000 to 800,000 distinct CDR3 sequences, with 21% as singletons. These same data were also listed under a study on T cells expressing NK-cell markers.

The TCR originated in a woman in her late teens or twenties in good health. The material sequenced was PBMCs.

CDR3 protein: CASSVAAGPYEQYF. CDR3 nucleotide sequence: TGTGCCAGCAGTGTAGCAGCGGGACCCTACGAGCAGTACTTC. The chain joins TRBV6-4 to TRBJ2-7; 7 bases align to TRBD2. The V gene end was trimmed by 4 bases and the J gene end by 2 bases; junction bases not matched to a gene: 5. CDR1 is MRHNA and CDR2 is SNTAGT in the germline V gene. The CDR3 loop spans 14 amino acids.